One and the same sample provided the 9 T cell receptor beta chains below, sequenced in a study of regulatory T cells in long-lasting Graves disease (dated by TCRdb to the early 2020s). The sample's time point label, in plain terms: persistent/refractory GD, antithyroid drugs over 5 years with positive TRAb. RNA was extracted from PBMCs in TRIzol for both TCR sequencing and RNA sequencing. Library preparation was by multiplex PCR. The sequencer was an Illumina HiSeq 4000. iRepertoire HTBI primers and Arm-PCR amplification of CDR3 regions were used to construct TCR beta libraries. The public reads were reanalyzed by TCRdb: fastp trimming at Q25, MiXCR alignment, in-frame beta chains only. Duplicate CDR3 protein sequences are folded into a single record with the most common DNA and genes. For this sample there are hundreds of thousands of distinct CDR3 sequences; 20% to 25% appear just once. The top ten constitute 13% to 15% of the sample.

Specimen: peripheral blood mononuclear cells (PBMCs), collected when the disease was refractory, from a patient treated with antithyroid drugs. The receptors shown here come from a female donor with Graves disease.

This clonotype has only a few counts. The rearrangement joins TRBV11-2 to TRBJ2-1; TRBD2 is a possible D gene (6 bases). Trimming cost V 3 bases and J 0 bases, with 15 bases left between them. Per germline, CDR1 SGHAT and CDR2 FQNNGV. CDR3 length: 17 residues. CDR3: CASSFGGLRDSYNEQFF. CDR3 sequence (DNA): TGTGCCAGCAGCTTTGGAGGGCTCCGGGACTCCTACAATGAGCAGTTCTTC.

This clonotype was counted at least ten times. The chain employs TRBV20-1 and TRBJ1-6, with 8 bases aligning to TRBD1. The germline V gene encodes CDR1 DFQATT and CDR2 SNEGSKA (reference sequence). J was trimmed by 7 bases and V by 3 bases; bases with no gene match: 5. The length of the CDR3 is 14 residues. The CDR3 DNA reads as TGCAGTGCTAGTAGTTGGACAGGGAATTCACCCCTCCACTTT. Its translation: CSASSWTGNSPLHF.

A few counts support this clonotype. The chain is built from TRBV5-4 and TRBJ2-7, with D maybe TRBD2 (7 bases). In germline, CDR1 is SGHNT, CDR2 YYREEE (reference sequence). This CDR3 region has 12 residues. V dropped 4 bases and J dropped 6 bases, with 11 bases sitting between them. The CDR3 DNA reads TGTGCCAGCAGCATCGGGGGGCTCGAGCAGTACTTC. It specifies CASSIGGLEQYF.

CDR3 sequence reads: CASSLRGQDSGRETGELFF. The CDR3 nucleotides read TGTGCCAGCAGTTTACGAGGTCAGGATAGCGGGAGAGAGACCGGGGAGCTGTTTTTT. J is TRBJ2-2 and V is TRBV27; 9 bases map to TRBD2. J gave up 5 bases and V 2 bases, and 15 bases lay outside the gene matches. The V gene's germline CDR1 is MNHEY and CDR2 SMNVEV (reference sequence). The CDR3 contains 19 residues.

The chain links TRBV6-1 to TRBJ2-3; TRBD2 matches at 7 bases. V lost 2 bases to trimming and J lost 2 bases; unmatched junction nucleotides: 7. CDR3 length equals 16 residues. Germline V gives CDR1 MNHNS, CDR2 SASEGT. The CDR3 region has the DNA TGTGCCAGCAGTGAAATGGCTAGCGGACTCACAGATACGCAGTATTTT. It translates to CASSEMASGLTDTQYF.

The chain recombines TRBV6-2 or TRBV6-3 with TRBJ2-1; 7 bases align to TRBD1. CDR1 and CDR2 from the germline V gene are MNHEY and SVGEGT. This CDR3 spans 14 amino acids. The V and J ends lost 8 bases and 3 bases, in that order; junction bases with no gene match: 7. In DNA, the CDR3 is TGTGCCAGCCGAGGGGGCGGAAACTACAATGAGCAGTTCTTC. Protein: CASRGGGNYNEQFF.

The chain has TRBV29-1 and TRBJ1-1; D remains unclear. V lost 3 bases, J lost 6 bases, and 2 bases lay in between. Looked up from germline, CDR1 is SQVTM and CDR2 is ANQGSEA. The CDR3 has 9 residues. CDR3 sequence (DNA): TGCAGCGTTGATGCTGAAGCTTTCTTT. Translating it yields CSVDAEAFF.

The chain has TRBV20-1 and TRBJ2-7; 7 nucleotides align to TRBD1. V gave up 3 bases and J gave up 4 bases; unmatched junction bases: 9. The CDR3 has 14 residues. Germline-derived CDR1 and CDR2 are DFQATT and SNEGSKA (reference sequence). This CDR3 is CSASRPDRIYEQYF. In nucleotides, the CDR3 is TGCAGTGCTAGTCGCCCGGACAGGATTTACGAGCAGTACTTC.

The chain carries TRBV27 and TRBJ1-5, with 7 positions matching TRBD1. Trimming at V came to 6 bases and at J to 0 bases, leaving 11 bases not matched to a gene. The CDR3 spans 17 residues. Germline values: CDR1 MNHEY, CDR2 SMNVEV (reference sequence). CDR3 sequence: CASSQTGTEYSNQPQHF. CDR3 sequence (DNA): TGTGCCAGCAGCCAAACCGGGACAGAATATAGCAATCAGCCCCAGCATTTT.